This is a list of T cell receptor beta chains from one sample in a study of graft-versus-host responses after intestinal transplantation. Their specific antigens are unknown. Produced via immunoSEQ multiplex PCR; TCRdb's table is partial and in-frame only. The profile shows 85,000 to 130,000 clones, about 90% of them singletons. The sample was unstimulated CD4+ T cells sorted from spleen or lymph node cells, taken before intestinal transplant. The receptors come from a human donor who received an intestinal transplant. The CDR3 runs from the conserved cysteine through the conserved F or W. The D gene is left open where the match is weak. Rows may omit the clone size; those that give it use once, few, many or a size class.

j_call v_call d_call clone_size cdr3_nt cdr3_aa
TRBJ1-5 TRBV19 TRBD1 few TGTGCCAGTAGTATGGACAGGGGGCGTTATCAGCCCCAGCATTTT CASSMDRGRYQPQHF
TRBJ2-7 TRBV6-5 . . TGTGCCAGCAGTAACCTACAGGCCCACGAGCAGTACTTC CASSNLQAHEQYF
TRBJ2-7 TRBV18 TRBD1 . TGTGCCAGCTCTACACAGCCGGGACAGGGCTCCTACGAGCAGTACTTC CASSTQPGQGSYEQYF
TRBJ1-4 TRBV5-4 . . TGTGCCAGCAGCCAAGCCTGGGAAAGCAATGAAAAACTGTTTTTT CASSQAWESNEKLFF
TRBJ1-5 TRBV28 . . TGTGCCAGCAGTTCCTCCCTCAGGGGACCCTATAGCAATCAGCCCCAGCATTTT CASSSSLRGPYSNQPQHF
TRBJ2-4 TRBV20-1 . . TGCAGTGCCTCCAAGAAAAACATTCAGTACTTC CSASKKNIQYF
TRBJ2-2 TRBV19 . . TGTGCCAGTAGTCTATTGGGGGGGCCGAACACCGGGGAGCTGTTTTTT CASSLLGGPNTGELFF
TRBJ1-1 TRBV7-7 . once TGTGCCAGCAGCTTAGGGGGTTACCAGGGGCTGGAAGCTTTCTTT CASSLGGYQGLEAFF
TRBJ2-7 TRBV5-1 . . TGCGCCAGCAGGGACAGCCGCTCCTACGAGCAGTACTTC CASRDSRSYEQYF
TRBJ1-3 TRBV30 . . TGTGCCTGGAGTGTACAAACCATATATTTT CAWSVQTIYF
TRBJ2-2 TRBV6-1 . . TGTGCCAGCAGTCCGGATGTTGGCACCGGGGAGCTGTTTTTT CASSPDVGTGELFF
TRBJ2-5 TRBV11-1 TRBD2 . TGTGCCAGCAGCACACCAGCGGGGGGGGAAGAGACCCAGTACTTC CASSTPAGGEETQYF
TRBJ2-1 TRBV7-2 TRBD1 . TGTGCCAGCAGCTTAGATCTGGGACAGGGGATTTTCAGTGAGCAGTTCTTC CASSLDLGQGIFSEQFF
TRBJ2-3 TRBV9 TRBD2 . TGTGCCAGCAGCAGGGGACTAGATCGGGGAGATACGCAGTATTTT CASSRGLDRGDTQYF
TRBJ2-5 TRBV6-5 . . TGTGCCGTAGGCCCACCGGGGGAGACCCAGTACTTC CAVGPPGETQYF
TRBJ2-5 TRBV7-2 . . TGTGCCAGCAGCCGGGACCCCCTGGATGGCCCCGGAGAGACCCAGTACTTC CASSRDPLDGPGETQYF
TRBJ1-5 TRBV19 . . TGTGCCAGTAGTCCCCCTAGGACGTCGTTTTCGCCCCAGCATTTT CASSPPRTSFSPQHF
TRBJ2-2 TRBV6-4 . . TGTGCCAGATTACAGAACACCGGGGAGCTGTTTTTT CARLQNTGELFF
TRBJ2-7 TRBV5-5 . . TGTGCCAGCAGGGGAACAGGTTCCTACGAGCAGTACTTC CASRGTGSYEQYF
TRBJ2-7 TRBV5-4 . . TGTGCCAGCAGCTTGGGGTTACGAGGTGAGCAGTACTTC CASSLGLRGEQYF
TRBJ1-1 TRBV6-5 . . TGTGCCAGCAGTTACGTCGGGCAGAAAGCTTTCTTT CASSYVGQKAFF
TRBJ1-2 TRBV28 TRBD1 . TGTGCCAGCAGTCGCGACAGGGGATTATACTATGGCTACACCTTC CASSRDRGLYYGYTF
TRBJ1-2 TRBV30 . . TGTGCCTGGAGTAACATGCATGGCTACACCTTC CAWSNMHGYTF
TRBJ2-1 TRBV7-3 TRBD2 . TGTGCCAGCAGCTTAGGCCCGGGACTAGCCTATGAGCAGTTCTTC CASSLGPGLAYEQFF
TRBJ1-6 TRBV9 . once TGTGCCAGCAGCGTATATGGAGGAGGGCACGACAGGTCCGTTGCTTCACCCCTCCACTTT CASSVYGGGHDRSVASPLHF
TRBJ2-1 TRBV2 TRBD2 . TGTGCCAGCAGTCGACTAGCGGGCGCCCCGGGAGAGCAGTTCTTC CASSRLAGAPGEQFF
TRBJ2-7 TRBV6-1 TRBD2 . TGTGCCAGCAGTGCCGCGGGACTAGCGGGAAAGTACTTC CASSAAGLAGKYF